This T cell receptor beta chain was profiled in a study of identical twins. On this clonotype: Its target is unknown.

Trimming removed 3 bases at V and 5 bases at J, with 13 bases between. CDR3 size: 14 residues. All of the donors were Caucasians in good health. The study's findings and limits: The models systematically underestimated how much out-of-frame TCR alpha was shared in monozygotic twins. Conclusions were drawn cross-sectionally by statistical analysis, without following the same donors.

TCRdb re-called the 5' RACE reads with MiXCR, one entry per CDR3 protein. The data hold 200,000 or so distinct CDR3 sequences, with roughly 15% observed a single time. These same records also appear under a second study, on T cells expressing NK-cell markers. That publication notes: As a fraction of CD8+ T cells, dominant NKG2C+ clonotypes reached roughly 1.0-7.0% in about six donors.

The sequenced sample was CD8+ T cells sorted from blood. The rearrangement uses TRBV12-3 or TRBV12-4 and TRBJ1-1; D gene unclear. This TCR came from a woman in her late teens or twenties in good health. As DNA, the CDR3 is TGTGCCAGCAGTTTGGGGTTGGATACGACTGAAGCTTTCTTT. This gives the protein CASSLGLDTTEAFF.